Listed below are T cell receptor beta chains from one sample, sequenced in a study of shared clonotypes between healthy human individuals. Clones were read by immunoSEQ multiplex PCR, and TCRdb kept only the in-frame ones, dropping some. The top ten clones hold more than 0.9% of a sample with over a million clones, roughly 96% of them seen once. The sample comprised naive CD4+ T cells sorted from blood. These receptors were taken from a man aged 30 to 45 in good health. CDR3s include the opening cysteine and the closing phenylalanine or tryptophan. The order of the fields is clone size, D gene, V gene, J gene, CDR3 protein, CDR3 DNA. D genes are given only for firm matches. Size values are once, few and many counts, or a class for expanded clones, and some rows have none.

.	.	TRBV9	TRBJ2-1	CASSGAVGRSEQFF	TGTGCCAGCAGCGGAGCGGTAGGGAGGTCAGAGCAGTTCTTC
once	.	TRBV19	TRBJ1-4	CASSITGGGEKLFF	TGTGCCAGTAGTATTACGGGCGGCGGTGAAAAACTGTTTTTT
.	.	TRBV6-1	TRBJ2-7	CASSEGAGHSSSYEQYF	TGTGCCAGCAGTGAAGGGGCCGGACATTCGAGCTCCTACGAGCAGTACTTC
.	TRBD1	TRBV5-1	TRBJ2-1	CASSLGQGGNEQFF	TGCGCCAGCAGCTTGGGACAGGGGGGAAATGAGCAGTTCTTC
.	TRBD2	TRBV2	TRBJ2-7	CASSPHGPGGEQYF	TGTGCCAGCAGCCCCCACGGTCCGGGGGGGGAGCAGTACTTC
.	.	TRBV7-7	TRBJ2-7	CASSLGASIVAYEQYF	TGTGCTAGCAGCTTAGGGGCTAGCATTGTGGCTTACGAGCAGTACTTC
.	.	TRBV5-1	TRBJ2-5	CASSRDYQETQYF	TGCGCCAGCAGCCGTGACTACCAAGAGACCCAGTACTTC
.	.	TRBV29-1	TRBJ2-5	CSASWRYQETQYF	TGCAGTGCTAGCTGGAGGTACCAAGAGACCCAGTACTTC
once	TRBD1	TRBV5-5	TRBJ1-1	CASSLPTGGHTEAFF	TGTGCCAGCAGCCTTCCGACAGGGGGGCACACTGAAGCTTTCTTT
.	.	TRBV20-1	TRBJ2-7	CSARDRSGQYF	TGCAGTGCTAGAGATCGATCCGGGCAGTACTTC
.	.	TRBV5-4	TRBJ1-4	CASSLAATNEKLFF	TGTGCCAGCAGCTTGGCTGCAACTAATGAAAAACTGTTTTTT
once	.	TRBV5-1	TRBJ2-7	CASSLDVGSPYEQYF	TGCGCCAGCAGCTTGGATGTCGGGAGCCCCTACGAGCAGTACTTC
once	.	TRBV9	TRBJ2-5	CASSPRGAEETQYF	TGTGCCAGCAGCCCGAGGGGGGCCGAAGAGACCCAGTACTTC
.	.	TRBV9	TRBJ2-7	CASSVGGRGSATYEQYF	TGTGCCAGCAGCGTGGGGGGACGGGGGTCTGCTACCTACGAGCAGTACTTC
.	.	TRBV27	TRBJ2-1	CASSPGRTIRPYNEQFF	TGTGCCAGCAGTCCGGGACGCACTATTCGCCCCTACAATGAGCAGTTCTTC
once	.	TRBV5-6	TRBJ2-1	CASSLVGFGTLDNEQFF	TGTGCCAGCAGCTTGGTGGGTTTCGGGACTCTAGACAATGAGCAGTTCTTC
.	TRBD2	TRBV7-9	TRBJ2-3	CASSLGAGASTDTQYF	TGTGCCAGCAGCTTAGGGGCGGGAGCTAGCACAGATACGCAGTATTTT
.	TRBD1	TRBV4-3	TRBJ1-1	CASSQEVTGAGAEAFF	TGCGCCAGCAGCCAAGAAGTAACAGGGGCAGGTGCTGAAGCTTTCTTT
.	.	TRBV6-1	TRBJ1-4	CASSEQGDEKLFF	TGTGCCAGCAGTGAACAGGGAGATGAAAAACTGTTTTTT
once	.	TRBV30	TRBJ2-7	CAWGDGPYEQYF	TGTGCCTGGGGGGACGGGCCCTACGAGCAGTACTTC
.	.	TRBV19	TRBJ2-7	CASSAINNEQYF	TGTGCCAGTAGTGCGATCAACAACGAGCAGTACTTC
.	.	TRBV28	TRBJ2-5	CASSSSPLGSQETQYF	TGTGCCAGCAGTAGCTCCCCTCTAGGCTCTCAAGAGACCCAGTACTTC